The table lists the clone carrying this T cell receptor beta chain with a few counts. Its antigen is not identified. The data were obtained in a study of shared clonotypes between healthy human individuals. Study-wide points: Naive subsets usually exceeded memory subsets in estimated richness. Enrolling few donors narrowed the genetic and exposure-history diversity that was represented.

V shed 1 base and J 7 bases; nucleotides not matched to a gene: 0. The CDR3 consists of 12 residues. Germline-derived CDR1 and CDR2 are SGHTA and FQGNSA. Naive CD45RA+ and memory CD45RA-negative subsets were split from CD4+ cells. Splitting of each subset's genomic DNA was done evenly across several immunoSEQ plates. Sequencing used immunoSEQ multiplex PCR; TCRdb keeps in-frame clones, though not all of them. The table includes approximately 940,000 clones, less than 85% detected once. V and J are TRBV7-2 and TRBJ2-5; 7 positions agree with TRBD2. Sequencing was done on a sample of memory CD4+ T cells sorted from blood. The sample's subset: CD45RA-negative fraction. The TCR sequence derives from a man younger than 30 in good health. The CDR3: CASSLGGGTQYF. The CDR3 DNA sequence: TGTGCCAGCAGCTTAGGGGGGGGGACCCAGTACTTC.